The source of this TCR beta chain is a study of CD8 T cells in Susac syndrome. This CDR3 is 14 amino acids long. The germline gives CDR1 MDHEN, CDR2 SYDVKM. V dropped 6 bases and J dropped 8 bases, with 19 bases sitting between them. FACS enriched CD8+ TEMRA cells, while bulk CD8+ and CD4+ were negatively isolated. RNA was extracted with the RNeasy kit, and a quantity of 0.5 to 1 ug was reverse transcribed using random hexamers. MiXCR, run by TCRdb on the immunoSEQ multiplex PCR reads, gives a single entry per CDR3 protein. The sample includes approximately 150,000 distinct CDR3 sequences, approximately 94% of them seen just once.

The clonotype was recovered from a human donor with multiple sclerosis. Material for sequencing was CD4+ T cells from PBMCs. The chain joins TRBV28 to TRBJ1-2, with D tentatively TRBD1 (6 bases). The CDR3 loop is CASSYGTPIRGYTF. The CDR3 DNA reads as TGTGCCAGCAGCTACGGGACACCTATACGGGGCTACACCTTC.